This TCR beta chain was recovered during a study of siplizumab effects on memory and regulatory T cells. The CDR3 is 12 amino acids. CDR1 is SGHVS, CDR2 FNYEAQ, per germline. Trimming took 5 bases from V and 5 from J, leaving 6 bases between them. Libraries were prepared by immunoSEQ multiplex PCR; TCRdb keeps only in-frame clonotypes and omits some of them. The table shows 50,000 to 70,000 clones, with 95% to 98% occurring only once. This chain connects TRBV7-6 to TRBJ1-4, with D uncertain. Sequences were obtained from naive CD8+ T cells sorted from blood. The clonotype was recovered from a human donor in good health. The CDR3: CASSTLNEKLFF. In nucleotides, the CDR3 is TGTGCCAGCAGCACCTTGAATGAAAAACTGTTTTTT.